One T cell receptor (beta chain) is described in this entry. The antigen remains undetermined. Use of 60 Vbeta and 13 Jbeta primers characterized the PCR. Only in-frame clones appear in the TCRdb table, and some are missing; sequencing was by immunoSEQ multiplex PCR. The table lists over 150,000 clones, around 68% of them singletons. The ends lost 2 bases at V and 0 bases at J; junction bases unmatched: 0. The CDR3 spans 18 residues. The germline CDR1 and CDR2 sequences are KGHSH and LQKENI. These data originate in a study of cytomegalovirus exposure and HLA in healthy donors. Study at large: Earlier findings included some 120 million unique TCR beta sequences obtained from about 179 million T cells. Assignment to the Caucasian-associated ancestry cluster applied to more than 75% of the approximately 400 genotyped donors. Overall study results and limits: Links to common viral pathogens appeared, in a later analysis, for several of the most significant clusters.

The material sequenced was PBMCs. The chain carries TRBV18 and TRBJ2-6, with 14 bases aligning to TRBD2. This TCR was sampled from a woman in her forties in good health and CMV-seropositive. The CDR3 DNA is TGTGCCAGCTCACCAGGACTAGCGGGGGGCTCTGGGGCCAACGTCCTGACTTTC. Its translation: CASSPGLAGGSGANVLTF.